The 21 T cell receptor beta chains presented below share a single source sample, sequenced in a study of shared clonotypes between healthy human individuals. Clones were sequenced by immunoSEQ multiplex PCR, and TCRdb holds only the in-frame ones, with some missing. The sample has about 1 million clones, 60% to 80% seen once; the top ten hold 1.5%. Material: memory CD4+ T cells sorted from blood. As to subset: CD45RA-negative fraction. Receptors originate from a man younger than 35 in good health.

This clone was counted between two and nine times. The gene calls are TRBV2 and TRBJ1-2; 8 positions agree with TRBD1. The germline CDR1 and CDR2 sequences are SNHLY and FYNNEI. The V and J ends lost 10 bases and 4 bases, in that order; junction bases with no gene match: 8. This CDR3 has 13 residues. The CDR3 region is CAIDQGAGYGYTF. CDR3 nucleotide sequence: TGTGCCATTGATCAGGGGGCAGGCTATGGCTACACCTTC.

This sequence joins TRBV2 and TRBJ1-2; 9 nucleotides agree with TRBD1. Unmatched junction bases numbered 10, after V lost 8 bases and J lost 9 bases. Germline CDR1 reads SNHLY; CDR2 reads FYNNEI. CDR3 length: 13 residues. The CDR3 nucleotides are TGTGCCAGCCACCGGGACAGGGAGTTTAGCTACACCTTC. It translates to CASHRDREFSYTF.

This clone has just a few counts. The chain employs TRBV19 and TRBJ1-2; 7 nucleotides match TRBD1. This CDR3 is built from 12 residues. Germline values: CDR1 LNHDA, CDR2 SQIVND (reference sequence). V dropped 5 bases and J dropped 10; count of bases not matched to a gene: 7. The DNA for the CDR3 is TGTGCCAGTAGTGGGGGACAGAGTGACTACACCTTC. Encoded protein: CASSGGQSDYTF.

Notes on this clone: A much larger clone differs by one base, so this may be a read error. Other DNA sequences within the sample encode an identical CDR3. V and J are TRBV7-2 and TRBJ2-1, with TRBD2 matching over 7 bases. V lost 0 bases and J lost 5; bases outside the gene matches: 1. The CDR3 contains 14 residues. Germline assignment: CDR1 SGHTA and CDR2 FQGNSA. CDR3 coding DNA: TGTGCCAGCAGCTTAGCGGGAGGGAACAATGAGCAGTTCTTC. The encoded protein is CASSLAGGNNEQFF.

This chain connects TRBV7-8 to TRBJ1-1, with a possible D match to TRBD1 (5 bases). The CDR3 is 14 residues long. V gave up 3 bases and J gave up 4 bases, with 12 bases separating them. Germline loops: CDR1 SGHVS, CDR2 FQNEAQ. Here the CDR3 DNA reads TGTGCCAGCAGCTTTTCCGGGGGAGGCACTGAAGCTTTCTTT. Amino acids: CASSFSGGGTEAFF.

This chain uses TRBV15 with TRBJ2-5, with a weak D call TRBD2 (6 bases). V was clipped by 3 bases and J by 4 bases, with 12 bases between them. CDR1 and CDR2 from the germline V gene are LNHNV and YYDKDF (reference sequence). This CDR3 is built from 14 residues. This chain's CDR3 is CATSSGAGLETQYF. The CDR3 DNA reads TGTGCCACCAGCAGTGGGGCGGGACTAGAGACCCAGTACTTC.

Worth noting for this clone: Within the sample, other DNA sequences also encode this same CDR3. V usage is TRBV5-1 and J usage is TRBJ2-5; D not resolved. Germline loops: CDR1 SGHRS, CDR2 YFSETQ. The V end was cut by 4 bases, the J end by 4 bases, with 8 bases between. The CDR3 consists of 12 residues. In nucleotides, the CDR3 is TGCGCCAGCAGCCTCGCCCGAGAGACCCAGTACTTC. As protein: CASSLARETQYF. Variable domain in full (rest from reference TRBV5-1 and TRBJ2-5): KAGVTQTPRYLIKTRGQQVTLSCSPISGHRSVSWYQQTPGQGLQFLFEYFSETQRNKGNFPGRFSGRQFSNSRSEMNVSTLELGDSALYLCASSLARETQYFGPGTRLLVL.

The CDR3 coding sequence is TGCAGCGTTGGTCTAGCGGGGGCTTACCAAGAGACCCAGTACTTC. It specifies CSVGLAGAYQETQYF. This chain uses TRBV29-1 with TRBJ2-5; 10 nucleotides agree with TRBD2. CDR3 length: 15 residues. Germline assignment: CDR1 SQVTM and CDR2 ANQGSEA. V trimming: 4 bases; J trimming: 0 bases; junction bases outside the gene matches: 5.

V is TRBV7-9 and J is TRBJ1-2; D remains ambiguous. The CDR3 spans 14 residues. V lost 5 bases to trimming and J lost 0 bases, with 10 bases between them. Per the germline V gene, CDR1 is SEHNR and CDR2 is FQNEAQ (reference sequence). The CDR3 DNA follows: TGTGCCAGCAGCCCTCTGACAACTAACTATGGCTACACCTTC. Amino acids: CASSPLTTNYGYTF.

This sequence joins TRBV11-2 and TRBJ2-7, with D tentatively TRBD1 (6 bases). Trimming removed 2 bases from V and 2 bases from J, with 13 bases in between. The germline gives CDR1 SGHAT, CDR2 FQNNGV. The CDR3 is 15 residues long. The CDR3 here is CASSLTGFQTYEQYF. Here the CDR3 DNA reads TGTGCCAGCAGCTTAACAGGGTTCCAGACCTACGAGCAGTACTTC.

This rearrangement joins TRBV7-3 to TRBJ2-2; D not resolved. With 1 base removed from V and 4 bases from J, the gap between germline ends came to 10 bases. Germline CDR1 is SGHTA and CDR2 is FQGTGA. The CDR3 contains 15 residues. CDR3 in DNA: TGTGCCAGCAGCTTAATGGGTCCAGGCACCGGGGAGCTGTTTTTT. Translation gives CASSLMGPGTGELFF.

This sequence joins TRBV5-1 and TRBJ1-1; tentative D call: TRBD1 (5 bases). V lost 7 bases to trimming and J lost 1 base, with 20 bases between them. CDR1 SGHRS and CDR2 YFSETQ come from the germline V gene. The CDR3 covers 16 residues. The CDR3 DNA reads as TGCGCCAGCGGCTACAACGGGGCCCCAGGGAACACTGAAGCTTTCTTT. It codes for CASGYNGAPGNTEAFF.

Here the CDR3 reads CASSQWVGGELFF. For the CDR3, the DNA is TGTGCCAGCAGCCAGTGGGTGGGCGGGGAGCTGTTTTTT. The chain links TRBV5-5 to TRBJ2-2; D is unclear. V was shortened by 4 bases and J by 7 bases, with 11 bases between the two germline ends. The CDR3 runs 13 residues. Germline-derived CDR1 and CDR2 are SGHKS and YYEKEE (reference sequence).

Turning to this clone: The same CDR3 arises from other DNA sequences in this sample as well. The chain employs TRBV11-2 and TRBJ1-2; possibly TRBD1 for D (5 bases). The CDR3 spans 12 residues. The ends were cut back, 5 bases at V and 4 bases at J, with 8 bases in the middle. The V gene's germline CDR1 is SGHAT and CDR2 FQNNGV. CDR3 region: CASSPGGYGYTF. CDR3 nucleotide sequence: TGTGCCAGCAGCCCGGGGGGCTATGGCTACACCTTC.

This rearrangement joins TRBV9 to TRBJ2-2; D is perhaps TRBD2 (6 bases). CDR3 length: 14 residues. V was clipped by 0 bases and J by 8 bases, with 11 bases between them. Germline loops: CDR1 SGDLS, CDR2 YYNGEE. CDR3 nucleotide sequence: TGTGCCAGCAGCGTAGCAACGGCGGGAGGGGAGCTGTTTTTT. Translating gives CASSVATAGGELFF.

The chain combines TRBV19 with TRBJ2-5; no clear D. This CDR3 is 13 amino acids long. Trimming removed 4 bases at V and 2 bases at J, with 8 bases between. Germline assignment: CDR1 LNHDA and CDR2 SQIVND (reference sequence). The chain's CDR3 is CASSTVRQETQYF. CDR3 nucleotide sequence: TGTGCCAGTAGTACGGTCAGACAAGAGACCCAGTACTTC. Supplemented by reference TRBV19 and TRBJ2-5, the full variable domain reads DGGITQSPKYLFRKEGQNVTLSCEQNLNHDAMYWYRQDPGQGLRLIYYSQIVNDFQKGDIAEGYSVSREKKESFPLTVTSAQKNPTAFYLCASSTVRQETQYFGPGTRLLVL.

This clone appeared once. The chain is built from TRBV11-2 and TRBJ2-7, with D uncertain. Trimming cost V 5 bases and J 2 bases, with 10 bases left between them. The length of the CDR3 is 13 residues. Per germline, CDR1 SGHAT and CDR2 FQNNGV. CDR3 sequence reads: CASSRTATYEQYF. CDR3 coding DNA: TGTGCCAGCAGCCGTACAGCAACCTACGAGCAGTACTTC. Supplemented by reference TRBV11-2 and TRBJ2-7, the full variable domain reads EAGVAQSPRYKIIEKRQSVAFWCNPISGHATLYWYQQILGQGPKLLIQFQNNGVVDDSQLPKDRFSAERLKGVDSTLKIQPAKLEDSAVYLCASSRTATYEQYFGPGTRLTVT.

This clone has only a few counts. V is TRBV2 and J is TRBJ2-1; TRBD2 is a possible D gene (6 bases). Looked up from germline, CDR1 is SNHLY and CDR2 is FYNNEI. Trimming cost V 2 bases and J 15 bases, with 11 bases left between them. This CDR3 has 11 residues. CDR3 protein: CASSEWRDAFF. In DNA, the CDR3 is TGTGCCAGCAGTGAATGGCGGGACGCGTTCTTC.

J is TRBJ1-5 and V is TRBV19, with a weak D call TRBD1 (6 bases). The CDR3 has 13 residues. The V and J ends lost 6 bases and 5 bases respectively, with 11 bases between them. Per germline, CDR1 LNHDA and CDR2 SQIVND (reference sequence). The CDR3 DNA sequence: TGTGCCAGTAGCTGGACAGATTATCAGCCCCAGCATTTT. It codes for CASSWTDYQPQHF.

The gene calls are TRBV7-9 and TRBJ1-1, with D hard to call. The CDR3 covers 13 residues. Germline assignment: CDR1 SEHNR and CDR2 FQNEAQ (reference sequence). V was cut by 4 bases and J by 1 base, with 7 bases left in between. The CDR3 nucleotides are TGTGCCAGCAGCTGGGAGGGGAACACTGAAGCTTTCTTT. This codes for CASSWEGNTEAFF.

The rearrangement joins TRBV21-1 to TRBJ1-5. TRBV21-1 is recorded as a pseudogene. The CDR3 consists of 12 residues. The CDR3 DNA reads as TGTGCCAGCAGCCCTTGGGAGCAGCCCCAGCATTTT. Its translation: CASSPWEQPQHF.